The 13 T cell receptor beta chains listed next were all sequenced from one sample in a study of blood T cell repertoires in COVID-19. Assay: immunoSEQ multiplex PCR; the TCRdb copy retains only in-frame clones and omits some. This table holds 250,000 to 350,000 clones, 90% found once. The sequenced sample was PBMCs or T cells enriched from blood (not recorded which). Source of these receptors: a woman younger than 35 with acute COVID-19.

V and J are TRBV18 and TRBJ2-2, with no clear D. CDR1 is KGHSH and CDR2 is LQKENI in the germline V gene. This CDR3 is built from 13 residues. Trimming took 3 bases from V and 5 from J, leaving 7 bases between them. The CDR3 region has the DNA TGTGCCAGCTCACCCGGTGTGACCGGGGAGCTGTTTTTT. It codes for CASSPGVTGELFF. Drawing the rest from reference TRBV18 and TRBJ2-2, the complete variable domain is NAGVMQNPRHLVRRRGQEARLRCSPMKGHSHVYWYRQLPEEGLKFMVYLQKENIIDESGMPKERFSAEFPKEGPSILRIQQVVRGDSAAYFCASSPGVTGELFFGEGSRLTVL.

This clone was observed a single time. The rearrangement joins TRBV27 to TRBJ2-7, with 7 bases lining up with TRBD2. CDR1 is MNHEY, CDR2 SMNVEV, per germline (reference sequence). The CDR3 sequence is 15 residues long. J was trimmed by 0 bases and V by 3 bases; bases with no gene match: 5. The CDR3 region is CASSFSGLISYEQYF. Written as DNA, the CDR3 is TGTGCCAGCAGTTTTAGCGGGTTGATCTCCTACGAGCAGTACTTC.

The chain couples TRBV27 to TRBJ1-5, with 7 bases aligning to TRBD1. There are 12 residues in the CDR3. In germline, CDR1 is MNHEY, CDR2 SMNVEV (reference sequence). The V and J ends lost 9 bases and 5 bases, in that order; junction bases with no gene match: 4. CDR3 sequence: CARDRTYQPQHF. CDR3 DNA: TGTGCCAGGGACAGGACATATCAGCCCCAGCATTTT.

This chain uses TRBV9 with TRBJ1-3; 7 positions agree with TRBD1. The CDR3 runs to 16 residues. Germline loops: CDR1 SGDLS, CDR2 YYNGEE. With V trimmed by 3 bases and J by 3 bases, 9 bases remained unmatched. Written as DNA, the CDR3 is TGTGCCAGCAGCGATAGGACAGGAATTTTTGGAAACACCATATATTTT. Amino acid sequence: CASSDRTGIFGNTIYF.

The gene calls are TRBV5-6 and TRBJ1-3; maybe TRBD1 (6 bases). CDR3 size: 17 residues. V lost 0 bases and J lost 0, with 13 bases in between. CDR1 is SGHDT and CDR2 is YYEEEE in the germline V gene. CDR3 sequence: CASSLVTGRYSGNTIYF. The CDR3 bases are TGTGCCAGCAGCTTGGTAACAGGGAGATACTCTGGAAACACCATATATTTT.

The rearrangement links TRBV2 to TRBJ2-1; D ambiguous. The germline gives CDR1 SNHLY, CDR2 FYNNEI. The CDR3 has 13 amino acids. The V and J ends lost 2 bases and 10 bases respectively, with 12 bases between them. CDR3 nucleotide sequence: TGTGCCAGCAGTGAAAAGCGAGAAAAAGAGCAGTTCTTC. Protein product: CASSEKREKEQFF.

The J gene is TRBJ1-2, the V gene TRBV5-4; D gene ambiguous. The CDR3 is 15 amino acids. Per the germline V gene, CDR1 is SGHNT and CDR2 is YYREEE (reference sequence). V lost 3 bases to trimming and J lost 4 bases, with 16 bases between them. CDR3 coding DNA: TGTGCCAGCAGCTCCCCGGGAGGGATCGTCTATGGCTACACCTTC. This gives the protein CASSSPGGIVYGYTF. The variable domain in full, completed from reference TRBV5-4 and TRBJ1-2, reads ETGVTQSPTHLIKTRGQQVTLRCSSQSGHNTVSWYQQALGQGPQFIFQYYREEENGRGNFPPRFSGLQFPNYSSELNVNALELDDSALYLCASSSPGGIVYGYTFGSGTRLTVV.

This chain joins TRBV7-2 and TRBJ2-1; possible D gene TRBD2, 6 bases. Germline V lookup: CDR1 SGHTA, CDR2 FQGNSA. The CDR3 loop spans 14 amino acids. The V and J ends lost 3 bases and 6 bases respectively, with 12 bases between them. CDR3 amino acids: CASSLMGGGNEQFF. CDR3 DNA: TGTGCCAGCAGCTTGATGGGGGGAGGCAATGAGCAGTTCTTC.

The rearrangement joins TRBV15 to TRBJ2-7, with unresolved D. This CDR3 comprises 16 residues. Germline V lookup: CDR1 LNHNV, CDR2 YYDKDF (reference sequence). The V and J ends lost 5 bases and 6 bases respectively, with 23 bases between them. CDR3 sequence reads: CATSEWRLSRLSEQYF. As DNA, the CDR3 is TGTGCCACCAGCGAGTGGCGGCTTAGCCGTTTATCCGAGCAGTACTTC. The variable domain in full, completed from reference TRBV15 and TRBJ2-7, reads DAMVIQNPRYQVTQFGKPVTLSCSQTLNHNVMYWYQQKSSQAPKLLFHYYDKDFNNEADTPDNFQSRRPNTSFCFLDIRSPGLGDTAMYLCATSEWRLSRLSEQYFGPGTRLTVT.

The chain joins TRBV4-1 to TRBJ2-7; 10 nucleotides align to TRBD1. Germline V CDR1 and CDR2: MGHRA, YSYEKL. CDR3 length: 16 residues. With 1 base clipped from V and 3 bases from J, the junction kept 6 bases outside the gene matches. In DNA, the CDR3 is TGCGCCAGCAGCCAAGGACAGGGGGCATTCGGCTACGAGCAGTACTTC. Translation gives CASSQGQGAFGYEQYF.

The chain carries TRBV5-5 and TRBJ2-2; D call uncertain. V lost 4 bases to trimming and J lost 1 base, with 20 bases between them. The CDR3 is made up of 18 amino acids. The germline V gene encodes CDR1 SGHKS and CDR2 YYEKEE (reference sequence). CDR3 nucleotides: TGTGCCAGCAGCCCTACGACTGGGTTCGTATTGAACACCGGGGAGCTGTTTTTT. Translated, it gives CASSPTTGFVLNTGELFF.

The J gene is TRBJ1-4, the V gene TRBV30; D is unresolved. The CDR3 covers 14 residues. V lost 2 bases, J lost 8 bases, and 15 bases lay in between. CDR1 is GTSNPN, CDR2 SVGIG, per germline (reference sequence). This chain's CDR3 is CAWSPGVEEEKLFF. The CDR3 DNA is TGTGCCTGGAGTCCCGGGGTAGAAGAGGAAAAACTGTTTTTT.

The chain couples TRBV19 to TRBJ1-5; 8 bases are shared with TRBD1. The CDR3 runs 16 residues. Looked up from germline, CDR1 is LNHDA and CDR2 is SQIVND (reference sequence). V lost 4 bases to trimming and J lost 1 base; unmatched junction nucleotides: 6. The CDR3 reads CASSKTTGASNQPQHF. The CDR3 DNA follows: TGTGCCAGTAGTAAAACGACAGGGGCCAGCAATCAGCCCCAGCATTTT.